The present TCR beta chain was sequenced within a study of T cells in tuberculosis. Study at large: The T cells targeted glucose monomycolate, a mycobacterial lipid, via CD1B.

Thawed, overnight-rested PBMC were stained with GMM-loaded CD1B tetramer, viability dye and anti-CD3, then sorted. The lipid loaded on the CD1B tetramers was C32 glucose monomycolate from Rhodococcus equi. No alpha-beta pairing information exists for these sequences. Assay used: immunoSEQ multiplex PCR; TCRdb lists only in-frame clones, some missing. This table has about 54,000 clones, approximately 85% appearing once. In its sample, this clone was seen once. This CDR3 contains 18 residues. The V gene's germline CDR1 is SGHDT and CDR2 YYEEEE. Trimming took off 4 bases at V and 7 bases at J, with 27 bases between the two ends.

The origin of this receptor is an adult woman with latent tuberculosis. The V call is TRBV5-6, the J call TRBJ1-5; possible D gene TRBD1, 6 bases. Sample: CD1b-GMM tetramer-negative cells sorted from PBMCs. The DNA for the CDR3 is TGTGCCAGCAGCAACGGTTGGCATACAGGGAATGGCGGACAGCCCCAGCATTTT. Translated: CASSNGWHTGNGGQPQHF.